What follows describes a single T cell receptor (beta chain). Its antigen is not known. Per the germline V gene, CDR1 is MGHRA and CDR2 is YSYEKL. CDR3 length: 15 amino acids. This sample stems from a study of monozygotic twins with inflammatory bowel disease. TCRdb re-called the 5' RACE reads; one entry per CDR3 protein, DNA not given. This table holds about 450,000 distinct CDR3 sequences. Study results and caveats: IBD patients displayed reduced TCRbeta diversity (inverse Simpson) when set against healthy co-twins. Among twins, concordant and discordant pairs did not differ in repertoire similarity, possibly from limited power.

This rearrangement joins TRBV4-1 to TRBJ1-5. The sequence derives from a human donor with ulcerative colitis or Crohn's disease, or a healthy co-twin of an affected twin (not recorded which). The sequenced sample was blood. CDR3 sequence reads: CASSLWYGPDQPQHF.